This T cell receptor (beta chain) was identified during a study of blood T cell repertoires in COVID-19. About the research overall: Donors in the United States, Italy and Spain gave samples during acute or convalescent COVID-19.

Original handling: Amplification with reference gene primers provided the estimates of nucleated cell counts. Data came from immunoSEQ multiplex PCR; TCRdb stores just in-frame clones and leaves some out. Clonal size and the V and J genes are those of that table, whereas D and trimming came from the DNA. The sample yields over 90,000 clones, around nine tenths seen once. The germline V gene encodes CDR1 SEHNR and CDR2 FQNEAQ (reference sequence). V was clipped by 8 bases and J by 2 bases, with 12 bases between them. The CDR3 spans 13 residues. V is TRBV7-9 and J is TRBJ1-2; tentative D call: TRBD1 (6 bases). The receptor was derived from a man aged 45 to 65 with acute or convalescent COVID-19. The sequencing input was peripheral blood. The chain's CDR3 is CASRPGQNYGYTF. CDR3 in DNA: TGTGCCAGCCGACCCGGACAGAACTATGGCTACACCTTC.